The 24 T cell receptor beta chains below were found in one sample sequenced in a study of beta chain features in type 1 diabetes. Expressed TCRB transcripts were sequenced because the isolated RNA had all been reverse transcribed beforehand. The method was immunoSEQ multiplex PCR; TCRdb's version includes in-frame clones alone and lacks a portion of them. In the table there are about 470,000 clones, 30% of which are singletons. Specimen: naive CD4+ T cells from blood. The source is a man younger than 35 in good health.

V and J are TRBV7-2 and TRBJ2-1; TRBD2 matches 14 bases. CDR1 and CDR2 from the germline V gene are SGHTA and FQGNSA. Losses at the gene ends were 5 bases for V and 1 base for J; bases not matched to a gene: 7. The CDR3 has 18 amino acids. DNA of the CDR3: TGTGCCAGCAGCCTGGGGACTAGCGGGAGACGGTCCTACAATGAGCAGTTCTTC. It encodes CASSLGTSGRRSYNEQFF. The full variable domain, its missing parts supplied by reference TRBV7-2 and TRBJ2-1, is GAGVSQSPSNKVTEKGKDVELRCDPISGHTALYWYRQSLGQGLEFLIYFQGNSAPDKSGLPSDRFSAERTGGSVSTLTIQRTQQEDSAVYLCASSLGTSGRRSYNEQFFGPGTRLTVL.

This clone was seen a few times. The gene calls are TRBV29-1 and TRBJ2-7; D perhaps matches TRBD2 (7 bases). The CDR3 loop spans 12 amino acids. Germline CDR1 reads SQVTM; CDR2 reads ANQGSEA. Trimming took off 6 bases at V and 3 bases at J, with 12 bases between the two ends. CDR3 sequence (DNA): TGCAGCGTCGGCGGGGGCTTCTACGAGCAGTACTTC. Protein product: CSVGGGFYEQYF.

This clone has more than one count but fewer than ten. CDR3 sequence (DNA): TGTGCCAGCAGCCGGGACGCAGAAGGTTTTGAAAAACTGTTTTTT. It specifies CASSRDAEGFEKLFF. This rearrangement joins TRBV7-6 to TRBJ1-4, with D perhaps matching TRBD1 (5 bases). The V gene's germline CDR1 is SGHVS and CDR2 FNYEAQ. The length of the CDR3 is 15 residues. V shed 5 bases and J shed 7 bases, with 17 bases lying between them.

The CDR3 loop reads CASSQQGYSYEQYF. CDR3 in DNA: TGCGCCAGCAGCCAGCAGGGCTACTCCTACGAGCAGTACTTC. This chain connects TRBV4-3 to TRBJ2-7; D is possibly TRBD1 (5 bases). Per the germline V gene, CDR1 is LGHNA and CDR2 is YSLEER. Between the trimmed V and J ends, which lost 3 bases and 0 bases, there was a span of 9 bases. The CDR3 has 14 residues.

This clone was picked up a small number of times. The gene calls are TRBV7-9 and TRBJ2-3; 7 bases are shared with TRBD2. There are 17 residues in the CDR3. CDR1 is SEHNR, CDR2 FQNEAQ, per germline (reference sequence). V lost 5 bases to trimming and J lost 1 base; unmatched junction nucleotides: 12. The CDR3 DNA reads TGTGCCAGCAGCCCCCCAGTGGGCGGGGGTGGCACAGATACGCAGTATTTT. It encodes CASSPPVGGGGTDTQYF. Full variable domain (remainder filled in from reference TRBV7-9 and TRBJ2-3): DTGVSQNPRHKITKRGQNVTFRCDPISEHNRLYWYRQTLGQGPEFLTYFQNEAQLEKSRLLSDRFSAERPKGSFSTLEIQRTEQGDSAMYLCASSPPVGGGGTDTQYFGPGTRLTVL.

The CDR3 sequence: CASTPRSDYTEAFF. The CDR3 region has the DNA TGTGCCAGCACCCCCCGCAGTGACTACACTGAAGCTTTCTTT. The rearrangement joins TRBV9 to TRBJ1-1, with D unresolved. This CDR3 is 14 amino acids long. The germline gives CDR1 SGDLS, CDR2 YYNGEE. Trimming left V 6 bases short and J 3 bases short, with 15 bases between.

This clone came up a few times. This chain links TRBV5-4 with TRBJ1-2, with D unresolved. The V end lost 10 bases, the J end lost 8 bases, and 15 bases lay between the germline ends. CDR3 length: 11 amino acids. Germline V gene data show CDR1 as SGHNT and CDR2 as YYREEE (reference sequence). CDR3 loop: CAGLGERGYTF. The CDR3 DNA reads as TGTGCCGGTCTCGGGGAAAGAGGCTACACCTTC.

This clone has a handful of counts. This rearrangement joins TRBV21-1 to TRBJ2-5; no DNA check was done on the table's D call, TRBD1. TRBV21-1 is a listed pseudogene. This CDR3 spans 17 amino acids. CDR3 sequence reads: CASSKGPWWFSQETQYF. As DNA, the CDR3 is TGTGCCAGCAGCAAGGGGCCTTGGTGGTTCTCCCAAGAGACCCAGTACTTC.

In its sample, this clone was seen a few times. V gene TRBV7-2 combines with J gene TRBJ1-2; the D is unclear. The V end was cut by 5 bases, the J end by 4 bases, with 8 bases between. This CDR3 comprises 12 residues. Germline loops: CDR1 SGHTA, CDR2 FQGNSA. The CDR3 nucleotides read TGTGCCAGCAGCCGGGCGGGCTATGGCTACACCTTC. It codes for CASSRAGYGYTF.

This chain connects TRBV4-1 to TRBJ1-2, with TRBD1 identical over 7 bases. The CDR3 is 16 residues long. J gave up 2 bases and V 7 bases, and 13 bases lay outside the gene matches. The germline CDR1 and CDR2 sequences are MGHRA and YSYEKL. The CDR3 DNA is TGCGCCAGCAACTCCCAGTCCACAGGGGTGAACTATGGCTACACCTTC. This gives the protein CASNSQSTGVNYGYTF.

DNA of the CDR3: TGTGCCAGCAGCCAGACTAGCGGGAATAATGAGCAGTTCTTC. Residues: CASSQTSGNNEQFF. The chain employs TRBV4-2 and TRBJ2-1, with 11 bases aligning to TRBD2. The V gene end was trimmed by 3 bases and the J gene end by 7 bases; junction bases not matched to a gene: 2. Per the germline V gene, CDR1 is LGHNA and CDR2 is YNFKEQ. The CDR3 runs 14 residues.

This clone has just a few counts. This CDR3 reads CASNRRLGQFF. The CDR3, as DNA: TGTGCCAGCAACCGGCGGTTGGGGCAGTTCTTC. This rearrangement joins TRBV25-1 to TRBJ2-1, with D unresolved. The V gene's germline CDR1 is MGHDK and CDR2 SYGVNS. This CDR3 is built from 11 residues. Deletions cut 7 bases from V and 12 bases from J, with 13 bases between.

There are a few counts of this clone. The V and J genes are TRBV7-2 and TRBJ2-1; 9 bases map to TRBD2. Germline V gene sequence: CDR1 SGHTA, CDR2 FQGNSA. The CDR3 contains 15 residues. Trimming at V came to 5 bases and at J to 6 bases, leaving 8 bases not matched to a gene. For the CDR3, the DNA is TGTGCCAGCAGCCCCGAGGGCGGGAGGGTCAATGAGCAGTTCTTC. Translation: CASSPEGGRVNEQFF.

The table lists this clone with a few counts. This chain connects TRBV11-2 to TRBJ2-7; 8 nucleotides line up with TRBD2. There are 15 residues in the CDR3. Germline loops: CDR1 SGHAT, CDR2 FQNNGV. The V segment lost 1 base and the J segment 3 bases; nucleotides outside the gene matches: 5. CDR3 coding DNA: TGTGCCAGCAGCTTAGCCAGCGGGAGCGGCTACGAGCAGTACTTC. This codes for CASSLASGSGYEQYF.

The chain links TRBV5-1 to TRBJ2-1; 9 bases map to TRBD2. Germline CDR1 and CDR2: SGHRS and YFSETQ. The CDR3 covers 15 residues. Trimming took 4 bases from V and 6 from J; bases not matched to a gene: 8. The CDR3 bases are TGCGCCAGCAGCGACTTAGCGGGAGCGTTCAATGAGCAGTTCTTC. Amino acids: CASSDLAGAFNEQFF.

The V call is TRBV18, the J call TRBJ2-6, with D tentatively TRBD1 (6 bases). The germline V and J ends were trimmed by 0 bases and 4 bases, with 10 bases remaining between them. Germline V gene lookup returns CDR1 KGHSH and CDR2 LQKENI. The CDR3 runs 16 residues. The CDR3 reads CASSPPQGTGANVLTF. In DNA form, the CDR3 reads TGTGCCAGCTCACCACCTCAGGGGACAGGGGCCAACGTCCTGACTTTC.

As concerns this clone: Other nucleotide sequences in the sample specify the same CDR3. V usage is TRBV29-1 and J usage is TRBJ2-1; D gene ambiguous. CDR1 and CDR2 (germline): SQVTM, ANQGSEA. The V end was cut by 0 bases, the J end by 4 bases, with 7 bases between. CDR3 length: 13 residues. CDR3 sequence (DNA): TGCAGCGTTGAAGAACGCAGTTACAATGAGCAGTTCTTC. Translating gives CSVEERSYNEQFF.

This chain joins TRBV28 and TRBJ2-1; TRBD1 or TRBD2 may be the D gene (6 bases each). Trimming removed 5 bases from V and 8 bases from J, with 13 bases in between. CDR1 and CDR2 (germline): MDHEN, SYDVKM. CDR3 length equals 13 residues. The CDR3 coding sequence is TGTGCCAGCAGTAGGGGGGCCCGGTATGAGCAGTTCTTC. It is translated as CASSRGARYEQFF.

The chain uses TRBV5-4 and TRBJ2-3, with 13 positions matching TRBD2. Germline V gives CDR1 SGHNT, CDR2 YYREEE (reference sequence). Trimming cost V 2 bases and J 2 bases; bases outside gene matches: 8. The CDR3 contains 18 residues. CDR3 protein: CASSLTRTSGSPTDTQYF. CDR3 sequence (DNA): TGTGCCAGCAGCTTAACTAGGACTAGCGGGAGTCCCACAGATACGCAGTATTTT.

This clone was seen a handful of times. This chain links TRBV11-3 with TRBJ2-2, with 7 bases lining up with TRBD1. The CDR3 is 13 amino acids. Trimming removed 6 bases from V and 5 bases from J; junction bases left unmatched: 3. Germline V gives CDR1 SGHNT, CDR2 YENEEA. CDR3 nucleotides: TGTGCCAGCAGGTCGGACAGGACCGGGGAGCTGTTTTTT. Encoded protein: CASRSDRTGELFF.

The chain joins TRBV29-1 to TRBJ2-2; 8 nucleotides align to TRBD1. Germline values: CDR1 SQVTM, CDR2 ANQGSEA. V lost 3 bases to trimming and J lost 11 bases; unmatched junction nucleotides: 8. The CDR3 sequence is 13 residues long. CDR3 region: CSVETGTGVELFF. CDR3 in DNA: TGCAGCGTTGAGACCGGGACAGGAGTCGAGCTGTTTTTT.

The rearrangement joins TRBV30 to TRBJ1-2, with 7 bases that match TRBD1. This CDR3 contains 12 residues. V dropped 5 bases and J dropped 4; count of bases not matched to a gene: 4. Germline values: CDR1 GTSNPN, CDR2 SVGIG (reference sequence). The CDR3 DNA reads TGTGCCTGGCGAGACAGGGCCTATGGCTACACCTTC. Protein sequence: CAWRDRAYGYTF. Full variable domain (missing parts from reference TRBV30 and TRBJ1-2): SQTIHQWPATLVQPVGSPLSLECTVEGTSNPNLYWYRQAAGRGLQLLFYSVGIGQISSEVPQNLSASRPQDRQFILSSKKLLLSDSGFYLCAWRDRAYGYTFGSGTRLTVV.

The table lists this clone with a few counts. The V call is TRBV7-2, the J call TRBJ2-1; 7 nucleotides align to TRBD1. The ends lost 1 base at V and 4 bases at J; junction bases unmatched: 4. CDR3 size: 15 residues. The germline V gene has CDR1 SGHTA and CDR2 FQGNSA. CDR3 nucleotide sequence: TGTGCCAGCAGCTTAGACAGGGGCCAGTACAATGAGCAGTTCTTC. Its translation is CASSLDRGQYNEQFF.

This CDR3 reads CASSYRLGDGEAFF. The CDR3 DNA follows: TGTGCCAGCAGTTACCGACTGGGAGACGGTGAAGCTTTCTTT. This chain joins TRBV6-5 and TRBJ1-1; D not certain. The CDR3 is 14 residues long. Trimming took off 2 bases at V and 7 bases at J, with 14 bases between the two ends. CDR1 and CDR2 from the germline V gene are MNHEY and SVGAGI.